This paragraph reports one TCR beta chain. Antigen: not known. These data originate in a study of beta chain features in type 1 diabetes. Study overall: Age, gender and cell yields were alike across patients and healthy donors. All samples yielded some 110 million examined sorted cells.

Investigators reverse transcribed all isolated RNA, so they sequenced expressed TCRB transcripts. TCRdb's table, derived via immunoSEQ multiplex PCR, lists solely in-frame clones and lacks some. The table shows 680,000 or so clones, with over 10% occurring only once. Whole-study results and caveats: Patients with Type 1 diabetes showed moderately but significantly shorter TCRB CDR3s in all four CD4+ subsets. The VDJ junctions of type 1 diabetes patients carried fewer insertions and more deletions. It was not settled here whether HLA type affects TCRB rearrangement.

Material: naive CD4+ T cells from blood. The TCR comes from a man younger than 35 with type 1 diabetes.

The CDR3 DNA is TGTGCCAGCGGTGGGACAGGGGGCATCAATGAGCAGTTCTTC. Protein: CASGGTGGINEQFF. The genes are TRBV9 and TRBJ2-1; 12 nucleotides align to TRBD1. Germline trimming cut 7 bases from V and 6 bases from J; bases unmatched to any gene: 5. The CDR3 runs 14 residues. CDR1 and CDR2 from the germline V gene are SGDLS and YYNGEE.